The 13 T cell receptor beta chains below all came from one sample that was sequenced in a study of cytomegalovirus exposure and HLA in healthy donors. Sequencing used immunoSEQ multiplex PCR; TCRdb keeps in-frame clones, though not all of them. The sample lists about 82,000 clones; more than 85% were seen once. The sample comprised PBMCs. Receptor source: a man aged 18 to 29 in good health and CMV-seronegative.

The CDR3 reads CASSRGRGNEQFF. The CDR3 DNA follows: TGTGCCTCCTCCCGCGGGAGGGGCAATGAGCAGTTCTTC. The chain links TRBV30 to TRBJ2-1, with TRBD2 identical over 9 bases. The CDR3 totals 13 residues. With V trimmed by 7 bases and J by 6 bases, 7 bases remained unmatched. CDR1 and CDR2 from the germline V gene are GTSNPN and SVGIG (reference sequence).

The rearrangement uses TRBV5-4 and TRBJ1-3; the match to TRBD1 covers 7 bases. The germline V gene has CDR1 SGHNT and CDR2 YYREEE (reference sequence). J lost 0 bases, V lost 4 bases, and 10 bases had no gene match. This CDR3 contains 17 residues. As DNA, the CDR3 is TGTGCCAGCAGCCGAGGGACAGCTGCTAGCTCTGGAAACACCATATATTTT. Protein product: CASSRGTAASSGNTIYF.

The CDR3 DNA is TGTGCCAGCAGCCCTGCGGGGCTGAACACCGGGGAGCTGTTTTTT. Residues: CASSPAGLNTGELFF. V and J are TRBV28 and TRBJ2-2; tentative D call: TRBD2 (6 bases). This CDR3 is 15 amino acids long. V lost 6 bases to trimming and J lost 1 base, with 12 bases between them. Germline V CDR1 and CDR2: MDHEN, SYDVKM.

The CDR3 bases are TGTGCCAGCAGTCCCTCTCATGAGCAGTTCTTC. Translated: CASSPSHEQFF. The chain couples TRBV28 to TRBJ2-1; no reliable D call. Germline CDR1 and CDR2: MDHEN and SYDVKM. The CDR3 length is 11 residues. V dropped 5 bases and J dropped 8 bases, with 7 bases sitting between them.

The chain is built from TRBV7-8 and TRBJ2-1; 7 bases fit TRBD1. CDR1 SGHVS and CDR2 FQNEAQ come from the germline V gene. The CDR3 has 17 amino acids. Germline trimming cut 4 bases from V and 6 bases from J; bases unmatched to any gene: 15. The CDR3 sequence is CASSSTDRVSLFNEQFF. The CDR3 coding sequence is TGTGCCAGCAGCTCCACCGACAGGGTAAGCCTCTTCAATGAGCAGTTCTTC.

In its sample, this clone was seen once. The chain's CDR3 is CASSPGQGAGAGYTF. Here the CDR3 DNA reads TGTGCCAGTAGTCCCGGACAGGGGGCAGGAGCCGGCTACACCTTC. The chain is built from TRBV19 and TRBJ1-2, with 11 bases matching TRBD1. The CDR3 is 15 amino acids. Looked up from germline, CDR1 is LNHDA and CDR2 is SQIVND (reference sequence). V shed 5 bases and J 8 bases; nucleotides not matched to a gene: 10.

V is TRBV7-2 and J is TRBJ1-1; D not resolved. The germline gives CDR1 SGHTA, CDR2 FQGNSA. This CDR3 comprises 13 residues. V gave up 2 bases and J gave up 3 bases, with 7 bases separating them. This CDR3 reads CASSLQVDTEAFF. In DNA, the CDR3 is TGTGCCAGCAGCTTACAGGTTGACACTGAAGCTTTCTTT.

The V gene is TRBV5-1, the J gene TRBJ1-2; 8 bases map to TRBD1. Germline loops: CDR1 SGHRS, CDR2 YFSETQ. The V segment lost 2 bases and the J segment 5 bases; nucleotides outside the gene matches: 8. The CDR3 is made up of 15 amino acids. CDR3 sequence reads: CASSFQGATYYGYTF. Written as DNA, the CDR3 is TGCGCCAGCAGCTTTCAGGGGGCTACTTATTATGGCTACACCTTC.

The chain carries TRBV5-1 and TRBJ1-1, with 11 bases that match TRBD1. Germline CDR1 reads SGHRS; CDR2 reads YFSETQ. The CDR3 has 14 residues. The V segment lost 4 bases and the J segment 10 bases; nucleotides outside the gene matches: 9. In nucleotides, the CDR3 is TGCGCCAGCAGCCCTAGGACAGGGGGCTGGGGAGCTTTCTTT. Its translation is CASSPRTGGWGAFF.

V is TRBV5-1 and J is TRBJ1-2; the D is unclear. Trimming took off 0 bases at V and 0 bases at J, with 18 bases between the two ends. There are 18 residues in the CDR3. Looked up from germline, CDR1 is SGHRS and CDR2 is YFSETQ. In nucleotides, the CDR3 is TGCGCCAGCAGCTTGGAAGGAGGCAGTGAGATAGCTAACTATGGCTACACCTTC. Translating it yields CASSLEGGSEIANYGYTF.

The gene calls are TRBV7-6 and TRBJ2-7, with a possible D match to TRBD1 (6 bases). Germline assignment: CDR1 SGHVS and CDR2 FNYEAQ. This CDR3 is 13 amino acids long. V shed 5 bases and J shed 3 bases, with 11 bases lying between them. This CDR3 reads CASSNGQYYEQYF. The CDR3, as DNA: TGTGCCAGCAGCAACGGACAGTACTACGAGCAGTACTTC. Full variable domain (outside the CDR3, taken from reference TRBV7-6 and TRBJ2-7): GAGVSQSPRYKVTKRGQDVALRCDPISGHVSLYWYRQALGQGPEFLTYFNYEAQQDKSGLPNDRFSAERPEGSISTLTIQRTEQRDSAMYRCASSNGQYYEQYFGPGTRLTVT.

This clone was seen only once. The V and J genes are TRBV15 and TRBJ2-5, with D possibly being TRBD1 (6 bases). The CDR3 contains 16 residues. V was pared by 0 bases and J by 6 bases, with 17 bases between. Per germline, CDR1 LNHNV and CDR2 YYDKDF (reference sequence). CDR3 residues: CATSRDYEGEGKTQYF. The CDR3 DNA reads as TGTGCCACCAGCAGAGATTATGAGGGGGAAGGAAAGACCCAGTACTTC.

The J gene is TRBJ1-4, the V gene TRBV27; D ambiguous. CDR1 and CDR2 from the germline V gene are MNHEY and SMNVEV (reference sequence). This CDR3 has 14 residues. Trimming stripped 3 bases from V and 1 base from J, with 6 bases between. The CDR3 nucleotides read TGTGCCAGCAGTTTTCGAGGAACTAATGAAAAACTGTTTTTT. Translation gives CASSFRGTNEKLFF.